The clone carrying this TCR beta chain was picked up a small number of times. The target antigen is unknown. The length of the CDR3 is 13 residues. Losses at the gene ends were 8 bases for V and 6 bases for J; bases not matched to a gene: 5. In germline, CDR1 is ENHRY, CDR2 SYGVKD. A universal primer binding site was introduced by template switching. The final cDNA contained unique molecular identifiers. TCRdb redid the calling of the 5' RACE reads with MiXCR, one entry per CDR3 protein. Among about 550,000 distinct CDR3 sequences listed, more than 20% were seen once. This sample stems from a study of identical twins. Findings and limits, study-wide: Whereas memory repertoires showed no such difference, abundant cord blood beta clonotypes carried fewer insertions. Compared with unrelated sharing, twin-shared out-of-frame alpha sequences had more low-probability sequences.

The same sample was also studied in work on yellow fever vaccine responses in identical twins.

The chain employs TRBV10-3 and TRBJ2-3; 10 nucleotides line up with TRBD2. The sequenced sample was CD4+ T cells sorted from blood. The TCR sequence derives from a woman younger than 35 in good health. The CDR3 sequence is CAIEREGWDTQYF. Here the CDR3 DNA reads TGTGCCATCGAGCGGGAGGGATGGGATACGCAGTATTTT.